This T cell receptor beta chain derives from a study of shared clonotypes between healthy human individuals. As for the study in general: Three plates each covered CD4 naive and memory; CD8 naive two, CD8 memory one.

CD8 cells regarded as naive lacked CD45RO, were positively chosen for CCR7, and omitted terminally differentiated effector memory CD45RA+ cells. All the donors were Caucasian adults who lived in Nashville, Tennessee. V was pared by 7 bases and J by 6 bases, with 9 bases of the junction left unmatched. CDR3 length equals 15 residues. Per germline, CDR1 MNHEY and CDR2 SMNVEV (reference sequence). The assay was immunoSEQ multiplex PCR, and TCRdb's table has in-frame clones only and misses some. The sample holds 2 million to 2.5 million clones, roughly 91% seen once. Source material: naive CD8+ T cells from PBMCs. The receptor comes from a man aged 18 to 29 in good health. Some clones in this sample may be carry-over from other donors' samples. J is TRBJ2-1 and V is TRBV27; 10 bases map to TRBD2. The CDR3 DNA reads TGTGCCAGCAATCACGGGACTAGCGTATTCAATGAGCAGTTCTTC. It is translated as CASNHGTSVFNEQFF.